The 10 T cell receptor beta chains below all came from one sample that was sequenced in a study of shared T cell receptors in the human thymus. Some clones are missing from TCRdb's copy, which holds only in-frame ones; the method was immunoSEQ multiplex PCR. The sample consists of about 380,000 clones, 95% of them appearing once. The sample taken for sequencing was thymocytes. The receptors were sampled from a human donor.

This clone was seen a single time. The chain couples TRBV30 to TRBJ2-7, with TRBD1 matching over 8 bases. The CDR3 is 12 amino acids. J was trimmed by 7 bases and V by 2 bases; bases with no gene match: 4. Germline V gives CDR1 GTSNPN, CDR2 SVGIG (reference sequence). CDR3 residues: CAWSRTGREQYF. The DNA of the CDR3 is TGTGCCTGGAGTAGGACAGGGCGGGAGCAGTACTTC.

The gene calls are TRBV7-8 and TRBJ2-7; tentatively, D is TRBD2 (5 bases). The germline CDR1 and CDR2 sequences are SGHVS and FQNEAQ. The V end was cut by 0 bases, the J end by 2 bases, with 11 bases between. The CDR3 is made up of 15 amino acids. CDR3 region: CASSLAGAQTYEQYF. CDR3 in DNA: TGTGCCAGCAGCTTAGCGGGAGCCCAAACCTACGAGCAGTACTTC.

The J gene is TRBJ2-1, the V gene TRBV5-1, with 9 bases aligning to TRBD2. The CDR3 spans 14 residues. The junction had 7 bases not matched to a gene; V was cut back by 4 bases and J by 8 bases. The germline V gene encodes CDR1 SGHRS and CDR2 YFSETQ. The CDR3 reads CASSPGLAHDEQFF. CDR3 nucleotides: TGCGCCAGCAGCCCGGGACTAGCCCACGATGAGCAGTTCTTC.

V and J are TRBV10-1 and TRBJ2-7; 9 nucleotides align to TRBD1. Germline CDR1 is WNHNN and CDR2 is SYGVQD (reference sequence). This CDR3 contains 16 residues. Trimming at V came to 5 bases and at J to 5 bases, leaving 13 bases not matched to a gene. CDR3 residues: CASSTTGGIGSNEQYF. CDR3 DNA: TGCGCCAGCAGTACAACAGGGGGCATCGGGAGTAACGAGCAGTACTTC.

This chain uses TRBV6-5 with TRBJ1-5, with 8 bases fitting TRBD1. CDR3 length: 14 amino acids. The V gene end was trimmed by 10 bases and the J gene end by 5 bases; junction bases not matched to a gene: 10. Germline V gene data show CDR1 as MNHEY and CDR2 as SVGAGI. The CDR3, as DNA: TGTGCCACAGGGGGCAGAGACTTTTATCAGCCCCAGCATTTT. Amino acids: CATGGRDFYQPQHF.

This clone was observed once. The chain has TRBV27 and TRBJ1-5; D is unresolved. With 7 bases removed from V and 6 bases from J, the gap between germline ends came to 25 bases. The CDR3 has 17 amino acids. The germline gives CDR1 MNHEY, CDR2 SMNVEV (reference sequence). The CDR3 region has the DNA TGTGCCAGCAAGCCGGGGTTATTACGTTACGGGCGTCAGCCCCAGCATTTT. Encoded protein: CASKPGLLRYGRQPQHF.

CDR3 sequence reads: CASSDSFASGTDTQYF. The CDR3 DNA reads as TGTGCCAGCAGTGACTCGTTCGCTAGCGGCACAGATACGCAGTATTTT. The chain has TRBV6-4 and TRBJ2-3; maybe TRBD2 (6 bases). CDR1 and CDR2 (germline): MRHNA, SNTAGT. Trimming stripped 0 bases from V and 1 base from J, with 11 bases between. The CDR3 length is 16 residues.

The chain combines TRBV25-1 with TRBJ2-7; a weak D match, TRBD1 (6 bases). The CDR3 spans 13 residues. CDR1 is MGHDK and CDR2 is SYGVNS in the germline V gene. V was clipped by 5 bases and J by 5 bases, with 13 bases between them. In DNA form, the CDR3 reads TGTGCCAGCAGTCGGATGGGGACAAACGAGCAGTACTTC. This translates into CASSRMGTNEQYF.

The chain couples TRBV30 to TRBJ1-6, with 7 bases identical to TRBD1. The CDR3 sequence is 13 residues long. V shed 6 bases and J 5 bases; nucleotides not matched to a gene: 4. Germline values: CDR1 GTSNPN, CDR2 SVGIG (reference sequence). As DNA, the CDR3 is TGTGCCTGTCAGGACAGGAATAATTCACCCCTCCACTTT. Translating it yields CACQDRNNSPLHF.

This CDR3 is CASSRRRGDQSPSTDTQYF. The CDR3 bases are TGTGCCAGCAGCCGGCGGAGGGGGGACCAGTCCCCTAGCACAGATACGCAGTATTTT. The gene calls are TRBV28 and TRBJ2-3; D is tentatively TRBD1 or TRBD2 (6 bases each). This CDR3 has 19 amino acids. CDR1 is MDHEN and CDR2 is SYDVKM in the germline V gene. The V and J ends lost 6 bases and 0 bases respectively, with 25 bases between them.